Listed here are 7 T cell receptor beta chains from one sample, sequenced in a study of blood T cell repertoires in COVID-19. TCRdb's copy holds only in-frame clones and misses some; the assay was immunoSEQ multiplex PCR. The profile shows approximately 300,000 clones, over 75% of them singletons. Sequencing was performed on peripheral blood. All receptors come from a woman aged 50 to 60 with active or convalescent COVID-19.

As concerns this clone: One junction end does not reproduce the germline sequence, and a read error may be involved. This chain connects TRBV3-1 (or the pseudogene TRBV3-2) to TRBJ2-7, with D tentatively TRBD2 (6 bases). Germline CDR1 LGHDT, CDR2 YNNKEL (reference sequence). The CDR3 has 14 residues. Written as DNA, the CDR3 is TGTGCCAGCAGCCGGAGGGGCAGCTCCCACGAGCAGTACTTC. Amino acids: CASSRRGSSHEQYF.

The chain joins TRBV28 to TRBJ2-2; 7 bases match TRBD1. V dropped 4 bases and J dropped 4; count of bases not matched to a gene: 6. CDR1 is MDHEN and CDR2 is SYDVKM in the germline V gene. There are 15 residues in the CDR3. In nucleotides, the CDR3 is TGTGCCAGCAGTTCAACAGGGGTGAGCACCGGGGAGCTGTTTTTT. As protein: CASSSTGVSTGELFF.

The table lists this clone with a count of one. The rearrangement uses TRBV29-1 and TRBJ2-5; 9 nucleotides line up with TRBD1. The CDR3 is 14 amino acids. Germline V gene sequence: CDR1 SQVTM, CDR2 ANQGSEA. The V and J ends lost 4 bases and 3 bases, in that order; junction bases with no gene match: 6. CDR3 residues: CSVVLQGAEETQYF. CDR3 sequence (DNA): TGCAGCGTTGTGTTACAGGGGGCGGAAGAGACCCAGTACTTC.

V usage is TRBV6-5 and J usage is TRBJ2-3; 9 nucleotides agree with TRBD1. Germline V CDR1 and CDR2: MNHEY, SVGAGI. The CDR3 consists of 14 residues. V was clipped by 8 bases and J by 1 base; unmatched bases: 4. The CDR3 DNA sequence: TGTGCCAGCCTGAGGACAGGGGGCACAGATACGCAGTATTTT. It is translated as CASLRTGGTDTQYF.

This rearrangement joins TRBV2 to TRBJ2-7; maybe TRBD1 (5 bases). CDR1 and CDR2 from the germline V gene are SNHLY and FYNNEI. The CDR3 extends over 11 amino acids. Trimming pared 10 bases from V and 4 bases from J, leaving 11 bases between. The CDR3 sequence is CATAQGYEQYF. CDR3 sequence (DNA): TGTGCCACCGCGCAGGGATACGAGCAGTACTTC.

The chain has TRBV27 and TRBJ2-1; perhaps TRBD2 as D (6 bases). The CDR3 has 11 residues. Germline assignment: CDR1 MNHEY and CDR2 SMNVEV (reference sequence). The V end was cut by 7 bases, the J end by 9 bases, with 10 bases between. The CDR3 DNA sequence: TGTGCCAGCAAAAAGGGAGGTGAGCAGTTCTTC. This codes for CASKKGGEQFF.

The rearrangement joins TRBV3-1 (or the pseudogene TRBV3-2) to TRBJ2-4; TRBD2 might be the D (5 bases). Trimming stripped 3 bases from V and 6 bases from J, with 18 bases between. In germline, CDR1 is LGHDT, CDR2 YNNKEL (reference sequence). This CDR3 has 16 residues. CDR3 nucleotides: TGTGCCAGCAGCCAGTACACCCCGGGGAGAGTAAACATTCAGTACTTC. Translation gives CASSQYTPGRVNIQYF.